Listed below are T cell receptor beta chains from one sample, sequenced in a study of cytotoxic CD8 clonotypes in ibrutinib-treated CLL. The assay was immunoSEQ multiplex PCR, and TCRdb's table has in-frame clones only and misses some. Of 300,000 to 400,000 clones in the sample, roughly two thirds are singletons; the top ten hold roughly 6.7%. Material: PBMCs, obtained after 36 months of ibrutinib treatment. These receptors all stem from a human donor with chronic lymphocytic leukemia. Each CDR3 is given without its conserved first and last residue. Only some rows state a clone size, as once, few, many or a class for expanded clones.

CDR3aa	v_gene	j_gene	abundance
ASSNRLNYEQY	TRBV7-2	TRBJ2-7	.
ASSERGSTGELF	TRBV10-1	TRBJ2-2	.
ASSSGGSGANVLT	TRBV5-1	TRBJ2-6	.
ASSLQPSGANVLT	TRBV7-3	TRBJ2-6	.
ASSLAGSSYNEQF	TRBV27	TRBJ2-1	once
ASSPRPGGRGVSTGYT	TRBV9	TRBJ1-2	.
ASSLAPGLAGREQY	TRBV5-1	.	.
ASSLWDRANTEAF	TRBV5-6	TRBJ1-1	.
ASSLPLAGGPNEQF	TRBV9	TRBJ2-1	.
ASSARDRAYSNQPQH	TRBV19	TRBJ1-5	.
ASSLPLGTSGSSYEQY	TRBV28	TRBJ2-7	.
SVEARGAADFNYGYT	TRBV29-1	TRBJ1-2	.
ASSVEQGGYEQY	TRBV9	TRBJ2-7	.
ASSSEAGGY	TRBV28	TRBJ2-7	.
ASSLKQGNTEAF	TRBV5-1	TRBJ1-1	few
ASSESAPGRSTGELF	TRBV25-1	TRBJ2-2	many
ASSFPPRNEQF	TRBV5-7	TRBJ2-1	.
SVDSELEAF	TRBV29-1	TRBJ1-1	.
ATSRVLTPSSYNSPLH	TRBV15	TRBJ1-6	.
ASSVVEFGGYT	TRBV9	TRBJ1-2	few
ASSPTGLYTDTQY	TRBV11-1	TRBJ2-3	once
ASSLAGTGSPLH	TRBV7-9	TRBJ1-6	.
ASSSGLAGWYEQY	TRBV27	TRBJ2-7	.
ASSLAFQPEQY	TRBV7-2	TRBJ2-7	.
ASSLNGPGIYGYT	TRBV27	TRBJ1-2	.
ASSPKGLAGGHLSHTQY	TRBV4-1	TRBJ2-3	.
ASSRDRGLSPLH	TRBV27	TRBJ1-6	once
ASSSHGSSTDTQY	TRBV7-3	TRBJ2-3	.
ASSATYDGYT	TRBV7-9	TRBJ1-2	few
ASRGESFPYEQY	TRBV7-9	TRBJ2-7	few
SGGIGGDTQY	TRBV29-1	TRBJ2-3	once
ASSPFRGSSYNEQF	TRBV27	TRBJ2-1	.
ASSSHGTGVIYGYT	TRBV6-5	TRBJ1-2	.
ASSPQRDSSNYGYT	TRBV18	TRBJ1-2	few
ATSRDQRGRSEKLF	TRBV15	TRBJ1-4	.
ASSHGLQRTEAF	TRBV5-1	TRBJ1-1	.
ASSVIMDYGYT	TRBV6-1	TRBJ1-2	.
ASTWTTSGEAF	TRBV9	TRBJ1-1	.
SVAGGQVGLNTEAF	TRBV29-1	TRBJ1-1	.
ATSREGVSQPQH	TRBV15	TRBJ1-5	.
ASSGGGARAYEQY	TRBV13	TRBJ2-7	.
ASRPEYWDTEAF	TRBV27	TRBJ1-1	.
ASSQALYRDNQPQH	TRBV4-1	TRBJ1-5	.
ASSPGTYHDNEQF	TRBV18	TRBJ2-1	.
ASSSRGTDKETQETQY	TRBV7-9	TRBJ2-5	.
SVEDPASSYNEQF	TRBV29-1	TRBJ2-1	.
ASSLRLHSYNEQF	TRBV5-6	TRBJ2-1	.
ASSLQGARYEQY	TRBV27	TRBJ2-7	few